This T cell receptor beta chain comes out of a study of blood T cell repertoires in COVID-19. Study as a whole: Some COVID-19 samples were acute and others convalescent; all came from the United States, Italy and Spain. The cDNA or gDNA used as material had been derived from T cells, B-cell-depleted T cells, or PBMCs.

How the authors handled the data: Reference gene primers were amplified, and this amplification served to estimate nucleated cell counts. Method: immunoSEQ multiplex PCR; TCRdb's copy keeps in-frame clones and lacks some. The V and J calls and the clone size are those of that table, but D and trimming were determined from the DNA. The sample shows about 200,000 clones, more than 75% of them seen only once. V was pared by 6 bases and J by 3 bases, with 2 bases of the junction left unmatched. CDR3 length: 13 residues. Germline CDR1 reads MNHEY; CDR2 reads SMNVEV (reference sequence). This receptor was identified in a man over 45 with acute or convalescent COVID-19. What was sequenced was peripheral blood. The genes are TRBV27 and TRBJ2-7; 10 positions match TRBD1. DNA for the CDR3: TGTGCCAGCAGGGGGGACAGGGGCTACGAGCAGTACTTC. This encodes CASRGDRGYEQYF.